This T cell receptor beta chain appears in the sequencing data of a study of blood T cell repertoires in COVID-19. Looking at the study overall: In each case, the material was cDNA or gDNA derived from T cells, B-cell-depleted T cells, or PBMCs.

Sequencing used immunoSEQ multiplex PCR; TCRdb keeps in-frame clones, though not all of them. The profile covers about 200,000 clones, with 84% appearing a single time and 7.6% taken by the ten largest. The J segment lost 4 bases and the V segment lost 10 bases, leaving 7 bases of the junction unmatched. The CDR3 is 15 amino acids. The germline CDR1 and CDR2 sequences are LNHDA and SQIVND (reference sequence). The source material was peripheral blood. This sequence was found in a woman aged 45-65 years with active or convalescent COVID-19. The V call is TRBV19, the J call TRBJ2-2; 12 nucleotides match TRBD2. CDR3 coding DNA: TGTGCCACCGGACTAGCGGGAAATCCCACCGGGGAGCTGTTTTTT. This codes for CATGLAGNPTGELFF.